This T cell receptor (beta chain) was captured in a study of shared clonotypes between healthy human individuals. To note about this clone: As yet, its antigen is unknown.

Samples underwent the assay at deep level. The table came from immunoSEQ multiplex PCR; TCRdb's copy has only in-frame clones and leaves some out. The data contain more than 550,000 clones, around 91% of them singletons. Whole-study findings and limits: Among a few donors, about 4.6% of naive CD4 clonotypes were found in common.

This sequence was found in a man younger than 35 in good health. Some clones in this sample may be carry-over from other donors' samples. Sequences were obtained from memory CD8+ T cells from PBMCs. Documented subset: CD45RO+ cells pooled with CCR7-negative TemRA cells.

The CDR3 region is CASSQDRRVTGELFF. The CDR3, as DNA: TGTGCCAGCAGCCAAGATCGCCGAGTCACCGGGGAGCTGTTTTTT. The chain is built from TRBV4-2 and TRBJ2-2; D ambiguous. Germline V CDR1 and CDR2: LGHNA, YNFKEQ. CDR3 length: 15 residues. Trimming stripped 0 bases from V and 4 bases from J, with 9 bases between.